The source of this TCR beta chain is a study of cytomegalovirus exposure and HLA in healthy donors. As for this clone: Its target is unknown.

Use of 60 Vbeta and 13 Jbeta primers characterized the PCR. Data came from immunoSEQ multiplex PCR; TCRdb stores just in-frame clones and leaves some out. Here the sample spans over 150,000 clones, just under 75% being singletons. Study-wide results and limits: TCR beta V- and J-gene trimming, according to a later analysis, was linked to a missense DCLRE1C variant. Prior analysis indicated that the majority of TCR beta V segments exhibited productivity approximately 87% or approximately 30% of the time.

Germline lookup yields CDR1 LNHDA and CDR2 SQIVND (reference sequence). The ends were cut back, 2 bases at V and 0 bases at J, with 14 bases in the middle. This CDR3 comprises 16 residues. The sequence was collected from a woman aged 25 to 45 in good health and CMV-seropositive. V gene TRBV19 combines with J gene TRBJ2-7; D might be TRBD2 (5 bases). The sequenced sample consisted of PBMCs. The CDR3 sequence is CASSITPGKPSYEQYF. The CDR3 DNA reads TGTGCCAGTAGTATAACGCCCGGGAAACCCTCCTACGAGCAGTACTTC.